This TCR beta chain was captured in a study of blood T cell repertoires in COVID-19. CDR1 and CDR2 (germline): DFQATT, SNEGSKA (reference sequence). V lost 5 bases to trimming and J lost 3 bases, with 8 bases between them. The CDR3 spans 11 residues. The repertoire was sequenced with immunoSEQ multiplex PCR; TCRdb's copy has only in-frame clones and lacks some. The repertoire holds about 76,000 clones, around 88% seen once, with 15% to 20% in the top ten. The specimen sequenced was peripheral blood. The chain uses TRBV20-1 and TRBJ2-7; D remains unclear. The receptor's source is a human donor in a cohort sampled during active COVID-19. The CDR3 DNA sequence: TGCAGTGCTGGCCCCAGCTACGAGCAGTACTTC. Protein: CSAGPSYEQYF.